The clone carrying this T cell receptor beta chain was seen a handful of times. An end of the junction does not agree with germline; a read error may underlie this. It was with 60 Vbeta and 13 Jbeta primers that the PCR ran. Clones were read by immunoSEQ multiplex PCR, and TCRdb kept only the in-frame ones, dropping some. The table has roughly 100,000 clones, roughly 80% seen once. This specimen belongs to a study of cytomegalovirus exposure and HLA in healthy donors. Looked up from germline, CDR1 is KGHSH and CDR2 is LQKENI. The CDR3 spans 14 residues. The chain employs TRBV18 and TRBJ2-1; the match to TRBD2 covers 9 bases. This receptor was taken from a man in his forties in good health and CMV-seropositive. Material: PBMCs. CDR3 residues: CASSPPSIAGARVF. The CDR3 coding sequence is TGTGCCAGCTCACCACCGTCCATAGCGGGGGCCCGGGTCTTC.